These T cell receptor beta chains were read from a single sample in a study of T cells in Graves' hyperthyroidism and ophthalmopathy. TCRdb redid the calling of the multiplex PCR reads with MiXCR, one entry per CDR3 protein. Altogether a few hundred thousand distinct CDR3 sequences are present, 15% being singletons, with the ten largest covering 32%. Sequencing was done on a sample of blood. The receptors shown here come from a woman in her 30s with Graves' hyperthyroidism. Each CDR3 is given with its conserved first and last residue. Each record gives: V gene, D gene, J gene, CDR3 protein. The D gene is left open where the match is weak.

>TRBV13|NA|TRBJ2-4
CASSVGDRAKNIQYF
>TRBV20-1|NA|TRBJ2-3
CSASLVSTDTQYF
>TRBV10-3|TRBD1|TRBJ2-7
CAISESGQGLYEQYF
>TRBV10-3|TRBD1|TRBJ2-1
CAIMGQGKDNEQFF
>TRBV29-1|TRBD2|TRBJ2-1
CSEGAGVGRNEQFF
>TRBV20-1|NA|TRBJ2-1
CSARVRGRGGLGPPLAYNEQFF
>TRBV11-2|NA|TRBJ1-5
CASSLGNGGTLNQPQHF
>TRBV29-1|TRBD2|TRBJ2-3
CSVGILAGGPRDTQYF
>TRBV5-1|NA|NA
CASSLGSYEQFF
>TRBV20-1|NA|TRBJ2-3
CSASVGSGGDTQYF
>TRBV18|NA|TRBJ2-1
CASSPLPPNEQFF
>TRBV30|NA|TRBJ1-2
CAWNEGGYGYTF
>TRBV5-1|TRBD1|TRBJ2-7
CASSLKGANAEQYF
>TRBV30|NA|TRBJ1-2
CAWSVLVRAYGYTF
>TRBV20-1|NA|TRBJ2-3
CSLFSTTDTQYF
>TRBV28|NA|TRBJ1-6
CASSSLEHNSPLHF
>TRBV30|TRBD1|TRBJ1-2
CAWSEAGGFWGYTF
>TRBV6-2/TRBV6-3|NA|TRBJ1-1
CASSPRGAGDTEAFF
>TRBV20-1|TRBD1|TRBJ1-2
CSAKGGADYGYTF
>TRBV20-1|NA|TRBJ1-6
CSAMPGGNSPLHF
>TRBV6-5|TRBD1|TRBJ2-5
CASSYLTGLEQETQYF
>TRBV15|TRBD1|TRBJ2-3
CATSRRSGTGDTDTQYF
>TRBV27|TRBD1|TRBJ1-6
CASSLYPTGSSNSPLHF
>TRBV24-1|NA|TRBJ1-5
CATSWGAGQPQHF
>TRBV7-3|NA|TRBJ2-7
CASSLFQGLEQYF
>TRBV9|NA|TRBJ2-7
CASSAAGGPGYEQYF
>TRBV5-1|NA|TRBJ2-7
CASSLWTATYEQYF
>TRBV18|NA|TRBJ2-1
CASHHPRWDSTYNEQFF
>TRBV20-1|NA|TRBJ2-7
CSATPGTSYEQYF
>TRBV4-1|NA|TRBJ2-7
CASSQDLGSYEQYF
>TRBV11-2|NA|TRBJ1-2
CASIDKAGYSYGYTF
>TRBV20-1|TRBD1|TRBJ2-3
CSARPGGDTQYF
>TRBV5-8|NA|TRBJ1-6
CASSYRGHNSPLHF
>TRBV12-3/TRBV12-4|NA|TRBJ1-1
CASSFAAGRADMEAFF
>TRBV3-1|NA|TRBJ2-7
CASSGTDSYEQYF
>TRBV2|TRBD2|TRBJ2-1
CASSGTSVNNEQFF
>TRBV7-9|NA|TRBJ1-2
CASSLVQGVHYGYTF